The 7 T cell receptor beta chains listed next were all sequenced from one sample in a study of beta chain features in type 1 diabetes. Their antigens are not known. Every isolated RNA sample was fully reverse transcribed, so sequencing captured expressed TCRB transcripts. TCRdb keeps only in-frame clones here, not all; method: immunoSEQ multiplex PCR. The repertoire holds about 640,000 clones, with around 12% as singletons. General study results and limits: Among all four CD4+ subsets, Type 1 diabetes patients had TCRB CDR3s that were moderately but significantly shorter.

The specimen sequenced was naive CD4+ T cells from blood. These receptors came from a man under 40 with type 1 diabetes.

This chain connects TRBV6-5 to TRBJ1-6; a possible D gene is TRBD1 (6 bases). Germline V CDR1 and CDR2: MNHEY, SVGAGI. The CDR3 is 15 amino acids. V was clipped by 0 bases and J by 7 bases, with 10 bases between them. CDR3 amino acids: CASSYSRGQNSPLHF. In nucleotides, the CDR3 is TGTGCCAGCAGTTACTCGCGCGGACAGAATTCACCCCTCCACTTT.

The table lists this clone with a few counts. The V call is TRBV30, the J call TRBJ2-3, with D perhaps TRBD2 (5 bases). Looked up from germline, CDR1 is GTSNPN and CDR2 is SVGIG (reference sequence). The V end was cut by 6 bases, the J end by 0 bases, with 13 bases between. The CDR3 sequence is 14 residues long. DNA for the CDR3: TGTGCCTGTAAGACCGGGGTTAGCACAGATACGCAGTATTTT. It translates to CACKTGVSTDTQYF.

Only a few counts were recorded for this clone. The chain couples TRBV6-1 to TRBJ1-5; TRBD1 is a possible D gene (5 bases). CDR1 is MNHNS, CDR2 SASEGT, per germline. The CDR3 is 13 residues long. V gave up 1 base and J gave up 5 bases, with 6 bases separating them. CDR3 sequence: CASSEGRDQPQHF. The DNA of the CDR3 is TGTGCCAGCAGTGAAGGCAGGGATCAGCCCCAGCATTTT.

This clone turned up a few times. The chain uses TRBV5-6 and TRBJ2-3; no firm D call. CDR3 length: 13 amino acids. The V gene lost 1 base and the J gene lost 6 bases, with 9 bases spanning the gap. Germline V CDR1 and CDR2: SGHDT, YYEEEE. The DNA for the CDR3 is TGTGCCAGCAGCTTGTTCCAGGCGGATACGCAGTATTTT. It translates to CASSLFQADTQYF.

The chain recombines TRBV7-2 with TRBJ2-5; D gene ambiguous. Germline CDR1 and CDR2: SGHTA and FQGNSA. V lost 0 bases to trimming and J lost 0 bases, with 11 bases between them. The CDR3 extends over 16 amino acids. CDR3 nucleotide sequence: TGTGCCAGCAGCTTAGCCTCCGCTGGCCACCAAGAGACCCAGTACTTC. Its protein is CASSLASAGHQETQYF.

This chain links TRBV6-5 with TRBJ2-1, with TRBD2 matching 8 bases. Unmatched junction bases numbered 8, after V lost 7 bases and J lost 6 bases. This CDR3 has 14 residues. The germline gives CDR1 MNHEY, CDR2 SVGAGI. CDR3 nucleotide sequence: TGTGCCAGCAACAAGGGGCTAGCGGGCAATGAGCAGTTCTTC. Protein sequence: CASNKGLAGNEQFF.

CDR3 loop: CASSQELADRVYTGELFF. Here the CDR3 DNA reads TGCGCCAGCAGCCAAGAATTGGCGGACAGGGTTTACACCGGGGAGCTGTTTTTT. The chain combines TRBV4-3 with TRBJ2-2; 8 bases are a match to TRBD1. The CDR3 has 18 amino acids. J gave up 3 bases and V 0 bases, and 9 bases lay outside the gene matches. Germline CDR1 is LGHNA and CDR2 is YSLEER.